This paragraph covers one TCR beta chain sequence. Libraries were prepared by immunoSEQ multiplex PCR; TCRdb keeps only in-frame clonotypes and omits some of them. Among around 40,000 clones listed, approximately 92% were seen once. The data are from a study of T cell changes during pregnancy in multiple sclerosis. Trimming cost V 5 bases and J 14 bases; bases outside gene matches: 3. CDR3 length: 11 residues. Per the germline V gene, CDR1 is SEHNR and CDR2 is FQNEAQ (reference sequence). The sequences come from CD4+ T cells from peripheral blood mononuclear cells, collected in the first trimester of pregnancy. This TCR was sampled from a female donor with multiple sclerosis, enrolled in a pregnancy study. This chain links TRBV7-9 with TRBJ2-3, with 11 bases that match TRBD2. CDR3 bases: TGTGCCAGCAGCCGGACTAGCGGGCGGTATTTT. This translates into CASSRTSGRYF. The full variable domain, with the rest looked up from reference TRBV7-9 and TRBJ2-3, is DTGVSQNPRHKITKRGQNVTFRCDPISEHNRLYWYRQTLGQGPEFLTYFQNEAQLEKSRLLSDRFSAERPKGSFSTLEIQRTEQGDSAMYLCASSRTSGRYFGPGTRLTVL.